This TCR beta chain was captured by sequencing in a study of T-cell reconstitution after alpha-beta-depleted transplantation in children. Study-level points and caveats: The authors attributed T-cell counts and diversity one year after transplant mostly to newly produced T cells. In patients about two months after transplant, alpha-beta T cells reportedly arose from several hundred expanded graft clones. The origin of high day-60 TCRbeta diversity in some patients lay in surviving recipient T cells and thymic progenitors.

A TCRbeta library incorporating unique molecular identifiers was prepared. TCRdb reanalysed the PCR reads using MiXCR and keeps one entry per CDR3 protein. This table has some 300,000 distinct CDR3 sequences, 6% to 10% appearing once. The V and J ends lost 4 bases and 7 bases, in that order; junction bases with no gene match: 5. The germline CDR1 and CDR2 sequences are SGHTA and FQGTGA. The CDR3 contains 15 residues. This clonotype was seen a few times. Its antigen is undetermined. Specimen: peripheral blood, collected 360 days after TCRalphabeta/CD19-depleted stem cell transplant. The V call is TRBV7-3, the J call TRBJ2-5, with 14 bases that match TRBD2. The sequence came from a female patient aged 2-9 years who had a stem cell transplant for Fanconi anemia, so the T cells may come from the graft donor. CDR3 amino acids: CASSSGLAGGWTQYF. CDR3 DNA: TGTGCCAGCAGCTCCGGACTAGCGGGGGGTTGGACCCAGTACTTC.